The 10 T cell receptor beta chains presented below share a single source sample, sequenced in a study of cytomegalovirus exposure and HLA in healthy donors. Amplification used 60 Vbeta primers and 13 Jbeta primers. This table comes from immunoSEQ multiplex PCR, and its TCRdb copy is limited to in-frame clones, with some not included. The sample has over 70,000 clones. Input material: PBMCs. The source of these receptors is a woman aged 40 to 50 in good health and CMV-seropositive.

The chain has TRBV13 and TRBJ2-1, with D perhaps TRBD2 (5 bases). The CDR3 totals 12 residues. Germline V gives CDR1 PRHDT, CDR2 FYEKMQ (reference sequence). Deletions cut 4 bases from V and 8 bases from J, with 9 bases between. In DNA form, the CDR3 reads TGTGCCAGCAGCTCCCAAGCGGATGAGCAGTTCTTC. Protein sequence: CASSSQADEQFF. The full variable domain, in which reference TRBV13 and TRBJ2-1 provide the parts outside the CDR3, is AAGVIQSPRHLIKEKRETATLKCYPIPRHDTVYWYQQGPGQDPQFLISFYEKMQSDKGSIPDRFSAQQFSDYHSELNMSSLELGDSALYFCASSSQADEQFFGPGTRLTVL.

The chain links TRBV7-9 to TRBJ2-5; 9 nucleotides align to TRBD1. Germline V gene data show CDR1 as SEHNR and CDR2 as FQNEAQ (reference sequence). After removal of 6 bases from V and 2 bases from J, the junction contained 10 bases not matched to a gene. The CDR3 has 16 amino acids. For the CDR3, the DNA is TGTGCCAGCAGGCTCAGCCCGGGACAGGGTCAAGAGACCCAGTACTTC. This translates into CASRLSPGQGQETQYF.

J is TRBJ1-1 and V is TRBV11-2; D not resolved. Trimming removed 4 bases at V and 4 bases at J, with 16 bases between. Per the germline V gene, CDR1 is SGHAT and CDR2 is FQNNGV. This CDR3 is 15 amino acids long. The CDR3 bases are TGTGCCAGCAGCTCCACCCGTTATGGAGCCACTGAAGCTTTCTTT. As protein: CASSSTRYGATEAFF.

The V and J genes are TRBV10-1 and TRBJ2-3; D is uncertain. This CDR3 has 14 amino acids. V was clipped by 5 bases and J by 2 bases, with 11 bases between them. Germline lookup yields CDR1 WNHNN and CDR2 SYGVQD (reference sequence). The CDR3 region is CASSPDFPTDTQYF. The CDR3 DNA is TGCGCCAGCAGTCCTGACTTTCCCACAGATACGCAGTATTTT.

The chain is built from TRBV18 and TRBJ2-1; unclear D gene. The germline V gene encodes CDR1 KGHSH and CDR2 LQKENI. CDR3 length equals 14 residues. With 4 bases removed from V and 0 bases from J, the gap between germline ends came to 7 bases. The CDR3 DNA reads TGTGCCAGCTCACTAAGCGACTCCTACAATGAGCAGTTCTTC. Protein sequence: CASSLSDSYNEQFF.

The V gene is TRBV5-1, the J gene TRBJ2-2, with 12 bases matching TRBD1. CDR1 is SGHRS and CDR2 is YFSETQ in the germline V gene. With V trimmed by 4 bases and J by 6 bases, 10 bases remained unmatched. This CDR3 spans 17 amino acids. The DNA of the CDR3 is TGCGCCAGCAGCCGGGACAGGGGGCTCACCTCCCCCGGGGAGCTGTTTTTT. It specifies CASSRDRGLTSPGELFF.

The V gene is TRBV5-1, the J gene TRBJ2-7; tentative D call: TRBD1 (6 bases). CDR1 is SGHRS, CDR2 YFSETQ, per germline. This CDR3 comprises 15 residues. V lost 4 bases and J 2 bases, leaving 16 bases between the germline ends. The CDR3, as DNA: TGCGCCAGCAGCCCTACAACAGGGTCGACCTACGAGCAGTACTTC. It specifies CASSPTTGSTYEQYF.

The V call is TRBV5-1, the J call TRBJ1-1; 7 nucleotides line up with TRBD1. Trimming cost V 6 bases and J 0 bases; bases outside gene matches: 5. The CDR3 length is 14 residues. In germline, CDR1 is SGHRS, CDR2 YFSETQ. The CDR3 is CASNEQGMNTEAFF. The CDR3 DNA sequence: TGCGCCAGCAACGAACAGGGGATGAACACTGAAGCTTTCTTT.

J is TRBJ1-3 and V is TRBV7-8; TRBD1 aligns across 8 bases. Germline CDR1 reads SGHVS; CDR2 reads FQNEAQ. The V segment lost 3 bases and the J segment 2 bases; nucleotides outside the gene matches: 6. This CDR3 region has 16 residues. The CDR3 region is CASSFNTGGAGNTIYF. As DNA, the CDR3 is TGTGCCAGCAGCTTTAACACAGGGGGTGCTGGAAACACCATATATTTT.

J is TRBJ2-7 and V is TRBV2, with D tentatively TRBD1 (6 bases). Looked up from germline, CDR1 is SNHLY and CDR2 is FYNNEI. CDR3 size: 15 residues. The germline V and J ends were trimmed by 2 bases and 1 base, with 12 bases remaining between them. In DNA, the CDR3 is TGTGCCAGCAGTGAACAGGGGTTCAGGTCCTACGAGCAGTACTTC. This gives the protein CASSEQGFRSYEQYF.